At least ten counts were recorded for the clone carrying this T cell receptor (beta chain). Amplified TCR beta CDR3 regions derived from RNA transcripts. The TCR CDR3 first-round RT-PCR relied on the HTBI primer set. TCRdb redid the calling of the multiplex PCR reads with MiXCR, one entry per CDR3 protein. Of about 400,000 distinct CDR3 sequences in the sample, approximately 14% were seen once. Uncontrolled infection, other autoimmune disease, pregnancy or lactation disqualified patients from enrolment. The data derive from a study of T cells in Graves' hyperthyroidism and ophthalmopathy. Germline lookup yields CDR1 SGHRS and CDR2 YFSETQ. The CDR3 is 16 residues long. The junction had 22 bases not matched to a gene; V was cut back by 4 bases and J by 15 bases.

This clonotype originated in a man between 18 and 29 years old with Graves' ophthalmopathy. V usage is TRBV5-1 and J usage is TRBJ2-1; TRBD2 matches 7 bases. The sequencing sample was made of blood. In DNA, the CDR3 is TGCGCCAGCAGCCCTGAAGGTGGGGCTAGCGGAGAACCCATGTTCTTC. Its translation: CASSPEGGASGEPMFF.